A single count supports the clone carrying this T cell receptor beta chain. The data were obtained in a study of shared clonotypes between healthy human individuals. Libraries were prepared by immunoSEQ multiplex PCR; TCRdb keeps only in-frame clonotypes and omits some of them. The sample lists some 800,000 clones; about 91% were seen once. Terminally differentiated effector memory CD45RA+ cells were left out of the naive CD8 fraction, which was CD45RO-negative and positively selected for CCR7. The germline CDR1 and CDR2 sequences are ENHRY and SYGVKD. CDR3 length equals 13 residues. Trimming removed 6 bases from V and 0 bases from J, with 9 bases in between.

The sequence was obtained from a young man in good health. The J gene is TRBJ2-7, the V gene TRBV10-3, with D tentatively TRBD2 (6 bases). Sequencing used naive CD8+ T cells sorted from blood. CDR3 bases: TGTGCCATCAGCCTCGGGAGCTCCTACGAGCAGTACTTC. It yields the protein CAISLGSSYEQYF.